One sample yielded the 2 T cell receptor beta chains listed below, sequenced in a study of regulatory T cells in long-lasting Graves disease. As for time point: persistent/refractory GD, antithyroid drugs over 5 years with positive TRAb. Scientists built the TCR library using RNA that was extracted from PBMCs. Libraries of TCR beta came from iRepertoire HTBI primers plus Arm-PCR of CDR3 regions. TCRdb used MiXCR to reprocess the multiplex PCR reads, holding one entry per CDR3 protein. The data contain some 420,000 distinct CDR3 sequences, about 20% of them singletons. Sequenced here: peripheral blood mononuclear cells (PBMCs), sampled when the disease was refractory, from a patient treated with antithyroid drugs. The receptors derive from a female donor with Graves disease.

This clonotype appeared a few times. The chain is built from TRBV7-3 and TRBJ2-2; tentatively, D is TRBD1 or TRBD2 (6 bases each). The germline gives CDR1 SGHTA, CDR2 FQGTGA. The CDR3 extends over 16 amino acids. V dropped 5 bases and J dropped 0 bases, with 13 bases sitting between them. The CDR3 nucleotides read TGTGCCAGCAGCCTCCACGGGGGCGCGAACACCGGGGAGCTGTTTTTT. This encodes CASSLHGGANTGELFF.

This clonotype has ten or more counts. V and J are TRBV28 and TRBJ2-5, with D possibly being TRBD1 or TRBD2 (5 bases each). The germline V gene has CDR1 MDHEN and CDR2 SYDVKM. V was shortened by 4 bases and J by 4 bases, with 34 bases between the two germline ends. CDR3 size: 21 residues. This CDR3 reads CASSSLKRDGRTFRSSETQYF. The CDR3 bases are TGTGCCAGCAGTTCCCTTAAGAGGGACGGAAGGACCTTCCGGTCCTCAGAGACCCAGTACTTC.